Sequencing of this T cell receptor (beta chain) was carried out in a study of identical twins. TCRdb re-derived calls from the 5' RACE reads in MiXCR, one entry per CDR3 protein. The sample yields 1.5 million to 2 million distinct CDR3 sequences, around 33% seen once. The CDR3 is made up of 13 amino acids. Trimming left V 5 bases short and J 6 bases short, with 15 bases between. Germline CDR1 reads DFQATT; CDR2 reads SNEGSKA (reference sequence). Each donor (without exception) was a healthy Caucasian. This clonotype has more than one count but fewer than ten. The sequenced sample consisted of cord blood. This chain links TRBV20-1 with TRBJ2-3; D unresolved. This receptor was taken from a newborn girl in good health. CDR3 DNA: TGCAGTGCTTGCAGGAGTATTCGTGATACGCAGTATTTT. Protein sequence: CSACRSIRDTQYF.